The clone carrying this T cell receptor beta chain was counted ten times or more. Its antigen is currently unknown. The authors amplified TCR beta CDR3 from genomic DNA using two-round multiplex PCR. Gene-specific primers for each TRBV and TRBJ gene drove first-round PCR. Each CDR3 protein gets one entry after TCRdb re-called the multiplex PCR reads with MiXCR. In the table there are around 19,000 distinct CDR3 sequences, roughly half of which are singletons. This entry is derived from a study of prognosis after radiotherapy for stage I lung cancer. Study-wide context: Stage I non-small cell lung cancer patients were enrolled between April 2018 and 2019. Findings and limits, study-wide: Determination of whether the expanded TCR clones were tumor-specific was not performed.

The authors drew roughly 6.5 milliliters of peripheral blood at each of two time points. Germline assignment: CDR1 SGHRS and CDR2 YFSETQ. The CDR3 sequence is 14 residues long. Between the trimmed V and J ends, which lost 3 bases and 1 base, there was a span of 10 bases. The sequences come from PBMCs, collected before or after stereotactic body radiation therapy (not recorded which). V usage is TRBV5-1 and J usage is TRBJ2-5, with D perhaps matching TRBD2 (6 bases). This receptor was obtained from a donor of 50 years or more with non-small cell lung cancer. The CDR3 is CASSSGDFQETQYF. As DNA, the CDR3 is TGCGCCAGCAGCTCCGGGGACTTCCAAGAGACCCAGTACTTC.